These 27 T cell receptor beta chains share one sample of origin, sequenced in a study of blood T cells in healthy people across ages. Sample-barcoded 5' priming and a J-beta primer mix drove a second PCR of roughly 7 to 11 cycles. TCRdb recomputed calls from the 5' RACE reads with MiXCR, one row per CDR3 protein. The sample holds 1.5 million or so distinct CDR3 sequences, roughly 43% seen once. The sample taken for sequencing was blood. These receptor sequences come from a woman under 30 in good health.

The J gene is TRBJ1-1, the V gene TRBV7-9, with unresolved D. Germline V gene lookup returns CDR1 SEHNR and CDR2 FQNEAQ (reference sequence). V was pared by 3 bases and J by 0 bases, with 11 bases between. This CDR3 comprises 15 residues. CDR3 bases: TGTGCCAGCAGCTTTGTTCCGCACATGAACACTGAAGCTTTCTTT. Amino acids: CASSFVPHMNTEAFF.

V is TRBV18 and J is TRBJ2-7; no firm D call. The DNA end favors TRBJ2-4, so the J call may be wrong. Germline CDR1 is KGHSH and CDR2 is LQKENI. The CDR3 has 14 amino acids. The CDR3 is CASSPPGLLNIQYF. The CDR3 DNA reads TGTGCCAGCTCACCACCGGGCCTTTTGAACATTCAGTACTTC.

This sequence joins TRBV12-3 or TRBV12-4 and TRBJ1-2; D not resolved. The V and J ends lost 4 bases and 6 bases respectively, with 15 bases between them. The CDR3 is 14 amino acids. The CDR3 protein is CASSSMSLGHGYTF. CDR3 DNA sequence: TGTGCCAGCAGTTCAATGTCCCTCGGCCATGGCTACACCTTC.

The chain uses TRBV4-1 and TRBJ2-7, with 9 bases aligning to TRBD1. V lost 0 bases to trimming and J lost 6 bases; unmatched junction nucleotides: 6. Germline CDR1 is MGHRA and CDR2 is YSYEKL. CDR3 length equals 15 residues. The CDR3, as DNA: TGCGCCAGCAGCCAAGACGGACAGGGGTTCATCGAGCAGTACTTC. Residues: CASSQDGQGFIEQYF.

The chain joins TRBV6-1 to TRBJ2-3, with 7 bases aligning to TRBD1. The germline V gene has CDR1 MNHNS and CDR2 SASEGT. With 6 bases clipped from V and 4 bases from J, the junction kept 13 bases outside the gene matches. CDR3 length: 16 residues. CDR3 amino acids: CASSHIDRVSADTQYF. Here the CDR3 DNA reads TGTGCCAGCAGCCACATCGACAGGGTATCGGCAGATACGCAGTATTTT.

In this sample, this clonotype turned up a few times. This chain connects TRBV30 to TRBJ2-1, with D uncertain. V was shortened by 1 base and J by 0 bases, with 10 bases between the two germline ends. This CDR3 region has 15 residues. Germline V gene lookup returns CDR1 GTSNPN and CDR2 SVGIG (reference sequence). Here the CDR3 reads CAWSATTSSYNEQFF. The CDR3 bases are TGTGCCTGGAGTGCGACAACAAGCTCCTACAATGAGCAGTTCTTC. Variable domain in full (rest from reference TRBV30 and TRBJ2-1): SQTIHQWPATLVQPVGSPLSLECTVEGTSNPNLYWYRQAAGRGLQLLFYSVGIGQISSEVPQNLSASRPQDRQFILSSKKLLLSDSGFYLCAWSATTSSYNEQFFGPGTRLTVL.

V and J are TRBV20-1 and TRBJ2-1; no firm D call. This CDR3 region has 17 residues. V was shortened by 0 bases and J by 2 bases, with 17 bases between the two germline ends. Germline V gene data show CDR1 as DFQATT and CDR2 as SNEGSKA (reference sequence). The DNA of the CDR3 is TGCAGTGCTAGAGACAAAGGGAAAGGAGTCCCCTACAATGAGCAGTTCTTC. Its translation is CSARDKGKGVPYNEQFF.

This clonotype was picked up many times. V usage is TRBV9 and J usage is TRBJ2-1; D is ambiguous. In germline, CDR1 is SGDLS, CDR2 YYNGEE. V was shortened by 0 bases and J by 2 bases, with 6 bases between the two germline ends. The CDR3 is 14 residues long. The DNA of the CDR3 is TGTGCCAGCAGCGTAGTTGCTACCTACAATGAGCAGTTCTTC. Protein sequence: CASSVVATYNEQFF.

The V call is TRBV5-1, the J call TRBJ2-4; no definite D call. V lost 0 bases, J lost 2 bases, and 6 bases lay in between. Germline lookup yields CDR1 SGHRS and CDR2 YFSETQ. The CDR3 is 14 amino acids. CDR3 loop: CASSLEGSKNIQYF. The CDR3 DNA reads TGCGCCAGCAGCTTGGAAGGGTCCAAAAACATTCAGTACTTC.

The chain uses TRBV20-1 and TRBJ1-3; D may be TRBD1 (5 bases). The V end lost 0 bases, the J end lost 4 bases, and 10 bases lay between the germline ends. CDR1 and CDR2 (germline): DFQATT, SNEGSKA (reference sequence). This CDR3 has 14 residues. The CDR3 nucleotides are TGCAGTGCTAGAGATAGGAGGGGAGGAAACACCATATATTTT. It specifies CSARDRRGGNTIYF.

A few counts support this clonotype. This sequence joins TRBV7-2 and TRBJ2-1; TRBD2 aligns across 7 bases. Germline CDR1 reads SGHTA; CDR2 reads FQGNSA. The CDR3 sequence is 16 residues long. With V trimmed by 4 bases and J by 4 bases, 10 bases remained unmatched. CDR3 sequence reads: CASSSKPGLHYNEQFF. The CDR3 DNA sequence: TGTGCCAGCAGCTCGAAGCCGGGACTACATTACAATGAGCAGTTCTTC.

This clonotype showed up just a few times. The genes are TRBV7-2 and TRBJ2-3; D perhaps matches TRBD2 (5 bases). This CDR3 comprises 16 residues. V shed 4 bases and J shed 5 bases, with 19 bases lying between them. Germline values: CDR1 SGHTA, CDR2 FQGNSA. The CDR3 protein is CASSSSADPRVDTQYF. CDR3 bases: TGTGCCAGCAGCTCTTCAGCGGACCCTCGGGTAGATACGCAGTATTTT.

The rearrangement joins TRBV21-1 to TRBJ2-7. TRBV21-1 has pseudogene status. This CDR3 has 13 amino acids. CDR3 DNA sequence: TGTGCCAGCACCGTTACACACCTGTACGAGCAGTACTTC. Translated: CASTVTHLYEQYF.

This clonotype appeared many times. The V and J genes are TRBV7-9 and TRBJ2-7; D gene ambiguous. Trimming shortened V by 8 bases and J by 1 base, and 6 bases separated the two germline ends. The CDR3 covers 11 residues. CDR1 is SEHNR, CDR2 FQNEAQ, per germline (reference sequence). CDR3 in amino acids: CASGESYEQYF. CDR3 DNA: TGTGCCAGCGGCGAATCCTACGAGCAGTACTTC. Looking up the rest from reference TRBV7-9 and TRBJ2-7 gives the full variable domain: DTGVSQNPRHKITKRGQNVTFRCDPISEHNRLYWYRQTLGQGPEFLTYFQNEAQLEKSRLLSDRFSAERPKGSFSTLEIQRTEQGDSAMYLCASGESYEQYFGPGTRLTVT.

This clonotype showed up many times. The chain joins TRBV12-3 or TRBV12-4 to TRBJ1-4; D remains ambiguous. The CDR3 totals 16 residues. V dropped 6 bases and J dropped 0 bases, with 14 bases sitting between them. In DNA, the CDR3 is TGTGCCAGCAGGCCCCAAGGTGGCTCAACTAATGAAAAACTGTTTTTT. Its translation: CASRPQGGSTNEKLFF.

A few counts support this clonotype. The rearrangement uses TRBV4-1 and TRBJ1-5, with 7 bases identical to TRBD1. Germline-derived CDR1 and CDR2 are MGHRA and YSYEKL. The CDR3 extends over 16 amino acids. J gave up 4 bases and V 0 bases, and 6 bases lay outside the gene matches. In nucleotides, the CDR3 is TGCGCCAGCAGCCAAGAAGGAGGGACAGCTAATCAGCCCCAGCATTTT. This codes for CASSQEGGTANQPQHF.

The table lists this clonotype with many counts. This chain uses TRBV20-1 with TRBJ2-7; 8 bases are shared with TRBD1. CDR1 and CDR2 from the germline V gene are DFQATT and SNEGSKA (reference sequence). CDR3 length: 13 residues. Unmatched junction bases numbered 6, after V lost 6 bases and J lost 2 bases. The CDR3 here is CSAVDREPYEQYF. The DNA of the CDR3 is TGCAGTGCCGTGGACAGGGAGCCCTACGAGCAGTACTTC.

The sample holds a few counts of this clonotype. The gene calls are TRBV7-9 and TRBJ2-3; D call uncertain. The CDR3 is made up of 13 amino acids. V shed 6 bases and J shed 0 bases, with 7 bases lying between them. Looked up from germline, CDR1 is SEHNR and CDR2 is FQNEAQ (reference sequence). CDR3 amino acids: CASRSFSTDTQYF. DNA for the CDR3: TGTGCCAGCAGGAGTTTCAGCACAGATACGCAGTATTTT.

V usage is TRBV20-1 and J usage is TRBJ1-1; D gene unclear. There are 15 residues in the CDR3. Per the germline V gene, CDR1 is DFQATT and CDR2 is SNEGSKA (reference sequence). Trimming shortened V by 3 bases and J by 1 base, and 15 bases separated the two germline ends. This CDR3 reads CSARRNAGGNTEAFF. The DNA of the CDR3 is TGCAGTGCTAGGCGGAATGCGGGAGGGAACACTGAAGCTTTCTTT.

This chain joins TRBV20-1 and TRBJ2-3; D is uncertain. Germline CDR1 DFQATT, CDR2 SNEGSKA (reference sequence). This CDR3 spans 15 amino acids. The V end was cut by 6 bases, the J end by 4 bases, with 20 bases between. The CDR3 sequence is CSAIRAEGISDTQYF. The CDR3 nucleotides are TGCAGTGCCATTAGAGCCGAAGGTATCTCAGATACGCAGTATTTT.

The chain recombines TRBV27 with TRBJ2-7; D call uncertain. The germline CDR1 and CDR2 sequences are MNHEY and SMNVEV (reference sequence). There are 13 residues in the CDR3. Trimming shortened V by 3 bases and J by 5 bases, and 11 bases separated the two germline ends. The CDR3 loop reads CASSLIDGDEQYF. CDR3 DNA: TGTGCCAGCAGTTTGATAGATGGGGACGAGCAGTACTTC.

This clonotype came up a few times. The chain recombines TRBV4-1 with TRBJ2-7; possibly TRBD2 for D (6 bases). The assigned J gene may be wrong: the sequence end matches TRBJ2-5 better. The CDR3 has 14 amino acids. In germline, CDR1 is MGHRA, CDR2 YSYEKL. CDR3 amino acids: CASSQGNLGGTQYF. The CDR3 DNA sequence: TGCGCCAGCAGCCAAGGGAACTTGGGGGGGACCCAGTACTTC.

The CDR3 region is CASSLNILEDGELFF. CDR3 bases: TGTGCCAGCAGTCTAAACATCCTCGAGGACGGGGAGCTGTTTTTT. The V call is TRBV6-1, the J call TRBJ2-2, with D hard to call. The CDR3 consists of 15 residues. Germline V gene sequence: CDR1 MNHNS, CDR2 SASEGT. Trimming removed 5 bases at V and 7 bases at J, with 17 bases between.

Only a few counts were recorded for this clonotype. V usage is TRBV4-1 and J usage is TRBJ2-4; D is possibly TRBD1 or TRBD2 (5 bases each). The CDR3 is 17 amino acids. Trimming removed 1 base from V and 1 base from J, with 14 bases in between. Germline assignment: CDR1 MGHRA and CDR2 YSYEKL. DNA for the CDR3: TGCGCCAGCAGCCAAGGAGGGGCATACGGGGCCAAAAACATTCAGTACTTC. Translation gives CASSQGGAYGAKNIQYF.

The V call is TRBV10-3, the J call TRBJ1-1, with D perhaps TRBD1 (6 bases). The germline V gene has CDR1 ENHRY and CDR2 SYGVKD. Trimming stripped 6 bases from V and 1 base from J, with 12 bases between. The CDR3 length is 14 residues. This chain's CDR3 is CAISQQGANTEAFF. The CDR3 DNA reads as TGTGCCATCAGCCAACAGGGTGCGAACACTGAAGCTTTCTTT.

The rearrangement uses TRBV7-9 and TRBJ1-2; 7 bases are shared with TRBD1. The germline CDR1 and CDR2 sequences are SEHNR and FQNEAQ (reference sequence). V was pared by 4 bases and J by 5 bases, with 10 bases of the junction left unmatched. This CDR3 comprises 15 residues. CDR3 sequence: CASSSTGGRGYGYTF. As DNA, the CDR3 is TGTGCCAGCAGCTCTACTGGCGGCAGGGGGTATGGCTACACCTTC.

On this clonotype: With a much larger clone just one base away, this may be a read error. The CDR3 nucleotides read TGTGCCATCAGTGGTCCTCCACCGAACTATGGCTACACCTTC. Its protein is CAISGPPPNYGYTF. The chain employs TRBV10-3 and TRBJ1-2; D unresolved. Trimming cost V 4 bases and J 2 bases, with 11 bases left between them. The germline CDR1 and CDR2 sequences are ENHRY and SYGVKD. This CDR3 spans 14 amino acids.